This T cell receptor (beta chain) came from a study of early T cells in non-severe SARS-CoV-2 infection. General study findings and limits: Clonotype matching in VDJdb favored anti-spike CD8 responses and did not capture private and CD4 specificities.

This CDR3 is built from 10 residues. The V end lost 6 bases, the J end lost 1 base, and 0 bases lay between the germline ends. Germline CDR1 is MNHNS and CDR2 is SASEGT. The sample holds a few counts of this clonotype. Its antigen is not known. Each CDR3 protein is one row after TCRdb ran MiXCR on the 5' RACE reads. The repertoire holds around 47,000 distinct CDR3 sequences, with around a tenth as singletons. The genes are TRBV6-1 and TRBJ1-1; no reliable D call. The clonotype originates from an adult who was a healthcare worker with PCR-confirmed SARS-CoV-2 infection or an uninfected control (not recorded which). The sample taken for sequencing was whole blood. CDR3 nucleotides: TGTGCCAGCAGGAACACTGAAGCTTTCTTT. It specifies CASRNTEAFF.